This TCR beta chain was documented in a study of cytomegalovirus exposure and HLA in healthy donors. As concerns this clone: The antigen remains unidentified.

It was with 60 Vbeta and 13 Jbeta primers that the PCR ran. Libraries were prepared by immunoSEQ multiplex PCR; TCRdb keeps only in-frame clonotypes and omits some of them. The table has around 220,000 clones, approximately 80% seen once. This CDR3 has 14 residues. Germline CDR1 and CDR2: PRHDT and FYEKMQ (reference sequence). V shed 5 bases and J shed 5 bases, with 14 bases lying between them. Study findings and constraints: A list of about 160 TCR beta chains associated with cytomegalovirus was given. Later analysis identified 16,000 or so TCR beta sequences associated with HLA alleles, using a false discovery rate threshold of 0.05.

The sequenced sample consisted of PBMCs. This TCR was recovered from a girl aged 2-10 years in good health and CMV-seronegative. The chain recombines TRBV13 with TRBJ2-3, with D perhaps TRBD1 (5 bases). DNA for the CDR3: TGTGCCAGCAGCGACAGTGGTTTTGTAGATACGCAGTATTTT. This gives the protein CASSDSGFVDTQYF.